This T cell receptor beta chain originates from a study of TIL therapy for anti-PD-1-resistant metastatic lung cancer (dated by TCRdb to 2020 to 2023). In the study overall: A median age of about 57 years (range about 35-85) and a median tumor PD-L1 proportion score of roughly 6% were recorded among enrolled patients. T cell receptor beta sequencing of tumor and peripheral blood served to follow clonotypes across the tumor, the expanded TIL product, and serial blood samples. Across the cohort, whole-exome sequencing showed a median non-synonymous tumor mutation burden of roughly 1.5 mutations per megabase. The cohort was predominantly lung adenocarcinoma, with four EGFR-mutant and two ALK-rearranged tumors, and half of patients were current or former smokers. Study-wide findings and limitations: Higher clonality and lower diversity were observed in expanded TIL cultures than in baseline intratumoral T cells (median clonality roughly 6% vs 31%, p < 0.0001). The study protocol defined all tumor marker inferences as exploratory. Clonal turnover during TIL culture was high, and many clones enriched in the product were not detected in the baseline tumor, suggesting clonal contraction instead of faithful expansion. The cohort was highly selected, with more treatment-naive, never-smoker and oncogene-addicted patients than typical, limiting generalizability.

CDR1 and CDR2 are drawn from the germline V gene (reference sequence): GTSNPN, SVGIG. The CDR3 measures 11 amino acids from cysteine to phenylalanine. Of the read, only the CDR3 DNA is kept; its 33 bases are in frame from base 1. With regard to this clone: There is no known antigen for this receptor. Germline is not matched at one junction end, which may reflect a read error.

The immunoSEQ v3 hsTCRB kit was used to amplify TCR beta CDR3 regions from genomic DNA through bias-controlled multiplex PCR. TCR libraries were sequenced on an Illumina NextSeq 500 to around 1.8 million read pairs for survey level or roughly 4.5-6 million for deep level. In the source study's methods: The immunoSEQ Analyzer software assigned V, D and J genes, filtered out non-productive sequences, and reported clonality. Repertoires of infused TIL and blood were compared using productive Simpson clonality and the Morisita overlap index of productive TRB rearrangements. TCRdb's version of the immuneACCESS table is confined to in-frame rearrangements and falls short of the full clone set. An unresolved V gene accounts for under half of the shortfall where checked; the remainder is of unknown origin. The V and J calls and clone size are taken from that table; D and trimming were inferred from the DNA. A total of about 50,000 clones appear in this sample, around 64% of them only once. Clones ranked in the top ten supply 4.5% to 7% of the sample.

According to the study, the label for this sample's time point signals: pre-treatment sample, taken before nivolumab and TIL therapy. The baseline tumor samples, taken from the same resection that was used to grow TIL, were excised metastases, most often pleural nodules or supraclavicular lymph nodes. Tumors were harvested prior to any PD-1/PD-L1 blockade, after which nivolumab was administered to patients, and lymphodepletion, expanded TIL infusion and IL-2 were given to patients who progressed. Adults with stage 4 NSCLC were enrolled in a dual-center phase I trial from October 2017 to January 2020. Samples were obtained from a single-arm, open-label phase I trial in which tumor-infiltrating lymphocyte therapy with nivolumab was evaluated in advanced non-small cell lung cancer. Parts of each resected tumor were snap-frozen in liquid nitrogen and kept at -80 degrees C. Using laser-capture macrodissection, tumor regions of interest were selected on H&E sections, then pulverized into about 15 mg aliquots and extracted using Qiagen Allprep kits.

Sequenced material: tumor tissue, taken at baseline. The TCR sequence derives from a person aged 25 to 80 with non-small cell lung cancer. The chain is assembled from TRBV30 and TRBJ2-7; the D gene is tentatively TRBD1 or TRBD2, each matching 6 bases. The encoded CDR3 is CAWRGDHEQYF. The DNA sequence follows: TGTGCTTGGAGGGGGGACCACGAGCAGTACTTC.